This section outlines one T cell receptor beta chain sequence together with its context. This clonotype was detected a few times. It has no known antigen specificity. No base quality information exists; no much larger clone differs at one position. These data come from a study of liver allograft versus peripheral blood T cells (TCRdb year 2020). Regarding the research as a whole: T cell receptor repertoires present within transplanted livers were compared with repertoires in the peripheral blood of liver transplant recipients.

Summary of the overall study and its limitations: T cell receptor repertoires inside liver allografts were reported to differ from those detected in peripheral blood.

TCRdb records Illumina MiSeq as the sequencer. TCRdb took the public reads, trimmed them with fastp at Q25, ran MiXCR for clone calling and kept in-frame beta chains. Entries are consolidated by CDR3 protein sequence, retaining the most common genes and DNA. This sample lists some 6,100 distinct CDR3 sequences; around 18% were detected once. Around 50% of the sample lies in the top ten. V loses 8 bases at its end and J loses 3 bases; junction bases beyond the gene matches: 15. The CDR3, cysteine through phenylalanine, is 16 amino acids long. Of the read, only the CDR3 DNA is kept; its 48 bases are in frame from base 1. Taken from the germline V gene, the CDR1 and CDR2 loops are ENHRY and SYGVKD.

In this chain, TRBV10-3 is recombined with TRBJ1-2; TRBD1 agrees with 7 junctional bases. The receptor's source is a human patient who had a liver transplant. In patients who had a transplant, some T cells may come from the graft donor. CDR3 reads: CAISSGSRDRDYGYTF. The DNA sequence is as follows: TGTGCCATCTCCTCAGGGAGCCGGGACAGAGACTATGGCTACACCTTC.